This entry is about one T cell receptor (beta chain). The antigen remains unidentified. CDR3 size: 15 residues. The germline V gene has CDR1 SGHNT and CDR2 YYREEE (reference sequence). The junction had 5 bases not matched to a gene; V was cut back by 2 bases and J by 5 bases. These data belong to a study of vaccination effects on CD4 cells after COVID-19. Generated by immunoSEQ multiplex PCR, the TCRdb table keeps only in-frame clones and is missing some. Of under 50,000 clones detected, approximately 82% appear once; the ten largest clones hold less than 2%. Pools of viral peptides were used by the ViraFEST assay to expand antigen-specific CD4+ T cells ahead of sequencing. The culture ran for 10 days before CD4+ T cells were isolated. Two doses of either BNT162b2 or mRNA-1273 were given to each participant. Each culture had half its medium swapped for IL-2 medium on days 3 and 7.

The chain recombines TRBV5-4 with TRBJ2-5, with 11 bases lining up with TRBD2. The TCR sequence derives from a human donor who received a COVID-19 vaccine. Some clones in this sample may be carry-over from other donors' samples. This specimen was CD4+ T cells from PBMCs cultured with HCoV-NL63 spike peptides, taken after COVID-19 vaccination. Written as DNA, the CDR3 is TGTGCCAGCAGCTTTACTAGCGGGGGCAGGGAGACCCAGTACTTC. It encodes CASSFTSGGRETQYF.